This TCR beta chain stems from a study of tumor-infiltrating T cells and Merkel cell polyomavirus. Background on the study: TIL sorts averaged 5,776 cells (about 1,844-12,799); blood sorts averaged 710 (about 350-8,000).

Profiling relied on immunoSEQ multiplex PCR, and the TCRdb table lists in-frame clones only, not all of them. Counted here are 750 to 1,000 clones, around 88% occurring once; the ten biggest clones make up roughly 19%. Every patient's tumor was robustly positive for Merkel cell polyomavirus Large T antigen on immunohistochemistry. A KLL tetramer, anti-CD8 and 7-AAD stained at least 1.8 million cells. General study points: Largely private KLL-specific TRB repertoires had one clonotype shared by two patients.

There are 14 residues in the CDR3. The V and J ends lost 4 bases and 7 bases respectively, with 11 bases between them. Germline V gene data show CDR1 as SGHDN and CDR2 as FVKESK. Sequenced material: Merkel cell polyomavirus peptide tetramer+ CD8+ T cells sorted from blood. The V gene is TRBV14, the J gene TRBJ1-6; D possibly corresponds to TRBD1 (5 bases). The TCR was taken from a man between 60 and 75 years old with Merkel cell carcinoma. CDR3 sequence: CASSRRGANSPLHF. CDR3 in DNA: TGTGCCAGCAGCCGCCGTGGGGCAAATTCACCCCTCCACTTT.